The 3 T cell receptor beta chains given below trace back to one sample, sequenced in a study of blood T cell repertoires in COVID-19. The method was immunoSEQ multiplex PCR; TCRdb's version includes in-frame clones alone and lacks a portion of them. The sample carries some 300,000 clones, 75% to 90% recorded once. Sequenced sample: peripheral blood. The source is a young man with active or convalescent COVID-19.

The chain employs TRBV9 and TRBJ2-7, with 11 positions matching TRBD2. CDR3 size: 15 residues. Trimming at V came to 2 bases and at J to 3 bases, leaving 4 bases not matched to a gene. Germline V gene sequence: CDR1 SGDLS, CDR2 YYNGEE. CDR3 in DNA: TGTGCCAGCAGCGTCGCCGGGACTAGCGGCTACGAGCAGTACTTC. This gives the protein CASSVAGTSGYEQYF.

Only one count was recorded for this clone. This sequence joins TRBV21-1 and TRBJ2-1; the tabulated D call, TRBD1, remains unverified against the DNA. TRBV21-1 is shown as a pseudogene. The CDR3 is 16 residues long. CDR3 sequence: CASSKQGRSSYNEQFF. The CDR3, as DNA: TGTGCCAGCAGCAAACAGGGTAGGAGCTCCTACAATGAGCAGTTCTTC.

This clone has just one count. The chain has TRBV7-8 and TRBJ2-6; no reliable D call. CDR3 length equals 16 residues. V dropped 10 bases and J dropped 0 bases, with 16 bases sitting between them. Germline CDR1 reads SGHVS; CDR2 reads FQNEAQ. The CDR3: CATGRGLSSGANVLTF. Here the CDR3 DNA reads TGTGCCACCGGAAGAGGATTAAGCTCTGGGGCCAACGTCCTGACTTTC.